Below, 21 T cell receptor beta chains from the same sample are listed, as sequenced in a study of cytomegalovirus exposure and HLA in healthy donors. It was with 60 Vbeta and 13 Jbeta primers that the PCR ran. Profiling relied on immunoSEQ multiplex PCR, and the TCRdb table lists in-frame clones only, not all of them. The sample holds about 200,000 clones; roughly four fifths are singletons and the top ten take roughly 0.097%. The sample comprised PBMCs. These receptors all come from a boy between 2 and 10 years old in good health and CMV-seronegative.

The genes are TRBV7-3 and TRBJ2-3, with 14 bases aligning to TRBD2. Germline assignment: CDR1 SGHTA and CDR2 FQGTGA. This CDR3 spans 20 amino acids. After removal of 2 bases from V and 2 bases from J, the junction contained 12 bases not matched to a gene. CDR3 DNA sequence: TGTGCCAGCAGCTTACAGGCGGGGACTAGCGGGGGAACTAACACAGATACGCAGTATTTT. Protein: CASSLQAGTSGGTNTDTQYF.

This clone was observed once. The rearrangement uses TRBV5-6 and TRBJ1-3; D is unclear. The germline gives CDR1 SGHDT, CDR2 YYEEEE. The germline V and J ends were trimmed by 0 bases and 1 base, with 5 bases remaining between them. The CDR3 has 14 residues. The CDR3 DNA sequence: TGTGCCAGCAGCTTGGGTCCATCTGGAAACACCATATATTTT. Translation gives CASSLGPSGNTIYF.

The V and J genes are TRBV4-2 and TRBJ2-3, with D tentatively TRBD1 (5 bases). Trimming left V 5 bases short and J 2 bases short, with 20 bases between. CDR3 size: 17 residues. Germline V gene lookup returns CDR1 LGHNA and CDR2 YNFKEQ. CDR3 protein: CASSTSWPQGLTDTQYF. CDR3 in DNA: TGTGCCAGCAGCACCTCCTGGCCCCAGGGCCTCACAGATACGCAGTATTTT.

This chain joins TRBV18 and TRBJ1-1; the D is unclear. The CDR3 covers 14 residues. V lost 4 bases to trimming and J lost 1 base, with 10 bases between them. In germline, CDR1 is KGHSH, CDR2 LQKENI. The CDR3 loop reads CASSLTRGNTEAFF. CDR3 nucleotides: TGTGCCAGCTCACTGACGAGAGGGAACACTGAAGCTTTCTTT.

The chain recombines TRBV19 with TRBJ2-1; D not resolved. The germline gives CDR1 LNHDA, CDR2 SQIVND (reference sequence). Trimming took 2 bases from V and 8 from J, leaving 10 bases between them. The CDR3 contains 13 residues. The CDR3 protein is CASSITGSDEQFF. The CDR3 DNA is TGTGCCAGTAGTATAACCGGGTCGGATGAGCAGTTCTTC.

V usage is TRBV5-1 and J usage is TRBJ2-5, with D possibly matching TRBD1 (6 bases). There are 15 residues in the CDR3. Trimming removed 3 bases from V and 2 bases from J, with 14 bases in between. The germline V gene encodes CDR1 SGHRS and CDR2 YFSETQ. The DNA of the CDR3 is TGCGCCAGCAGCTGGGTGACAGGACATCAAGAGACCCAGTACTTC. Its protein product is CASSWVTGHQETQYF.

About this clone: The sample has other DNA sequences that encode this CDR3 too. CDR3 bases: TGTGCCAGCAGCCCGGGACAAGATAACTATGGCTACACCTTC. Translating it yields CASSPGQDNYGYTF. The chain carries TRBV7-2 and TRBJ1-2; TRBD1 is a possible D gene (6 bases). Per germline, CDR1 SGHTA and CDR2 FQGNSA. This CDR3 spans 14 amino acids. The V end was cut by 5 bases, the J end by 1 base, with 11 bases between.

The chain uses TRBV29-1 and TRBJ1-5; maybe TRBD1 (6 bases). This CDR3 is 13 amino acids long. Trimming cost V 7 bases and J 4 bases, with 14 bases left between them. Germline CDR1 and CDR2: SQVTM and ANQGSEA. CDR3 sequence (DNA): TGCAGCGCCCAAAAGGGGGGGAATCAGCCCCAGCATTTT. Translation gives CSAQKGGNQPQHF.

The chain carries TRBV5-1 and TRBJ2-7, with D maybe TRBD2 (5 bases). Trimming removed 0 bases at V and 3 bases at J, with 10 bases between. Germline loops: CDR1 SGHRS, CDR2 YFSETQ. The CDR3 loop spans 14 amino acids. The CDR3 here is CASSLERASYEQYF. The CDR3 DNA follows: TGCGCCAGCAGCTTGGAGAGGGCCAGCTACGAGCAGTACTTC.

V gene TRBV15 combines with J gene TRBJ2-7; TRBD2 aligns across 10 bases. CDR3 length equals 15 residues. V was pared by 8 bases and J by 6 bases, with 13 bases of the junction left unmatched. Germline CDR1 LNHNV, CDR2 YYDKDF (reference sequence). CDR3 sequence: CATSTSGDPRSEQYF. The CDR3 nucleotides are TGTGCCACCTCTACTAGCGGGGATCCTCGATCCGAGCAGTACTTC.

This chain connects TRBV5-6 to TRBJ1-2; a weak D match, TRBD1 (6 bases). Germline CDR1 is SGHDT and CDR2 is YYEEEE. The CDR3 extends over 13 amino acids. Trimming removed 4 bases at V and 2 bases at J, with 9 bases between. CDR3 sequence: CASSRDRNYGYTF. In DNA, the CDR3 is TGTGCCAGCAGCCGTGACAGGAACTATGGCTACACCTTC.

The gene calls are TRBV21-1 and TRBJ1-2; the table's D call, TRBD1, was not checked against the DNA. TRBV21-1 is assigned pseudogene status. CDR3 length: 15 amino acids. The CDR3 DNA reads TGTGCCAGCAGCAAAGGGGGGCCCAAAGGCGTTGGCTACACCTTC. This encodes CASSKGGPKGVGYTF.

The chain employs TRBV6-5 and TRBJ1-1, with D perhaps TRBD1 (6 bases). CDR1 and CDR2 (germline): MNHEY, SVGAGI. This CDR3 comprises 15 residues. Trimming shortened V by 7 bases and J by 4 bases, and 19 bases separated the two germline ends. In DNA, the CDR3 is TGTGCCAGCAATCCCCTGCGGGGGGCGGGCACTGAAGCTTTCTTT. Encoded protein: CASNPLRGAGTEAFF.

The chain joins TRBV7-2 to TRBJ2-7, with 10 bases that match TRBD1. After removal of 1 base from V and 6 bases from J, the junction contained 6 bases not matched to a gene. Looked up from germline, CDR1 is SGHTA and CDR2 is FQGNSA. The CDR3 extends over 15 amino acids. In nucleotides, the CDR3 is TGTGCCAGCAGCTTAGTACGCGACAGGGGGCCCGAGCAGTACTTC. Its protein product is CASSLVRDRGPEQYF.

This chain uses TRBV18 with TRBJ1-3; D remains ambiguous. This CDR3 comprises 15 residues. CDR1 KGHSH and CDR2 LQKENI come from the germline V gene. Trimming pared 5 bases from V and 0 bases from J, leaving 11 bases between. The CDR3 sequence: CASSSSGYSGNTIYF. CDR3 in DNA: TGTGCCAGCTCATCATCGGGATACTCTGGAAACACCATATATTTT.

The chain recombines TRBV10-3 with TRBJ2-6; no clear D gene. Per the germline V gene, CDR1 is ENHRY and CDR2 is SYGVKD. Trimming took off 4 bases at V and 0 bases at J, with 7 bases between the two ends. The CDR3 consists of 15 residues. CDR3 sequence (DNA): TGTGCCATCAGTGTGTCCGGCTCTGGGGCCAACGTCCTGACTTTC. This sequence encodes CAISVSGSGANVLTF.

The chain has TRBV9 and TRBJ1-5; D is uncertain. With 2 bases removed from V and 9 bases from J, the gap between germline ends came to 12 bases. The V gene's germline CDR1 is SGDLS and CDR2 YYNGEE. This CDR3 has 13 residues. The chain's CDR3 is CASSVSSGGPQHF. The CDR3 nucleotides read TGTGCCAGCAGCGTCTCATCCGGTGGGCCCCAGCATTTT.

A note on this clone: The junction departs from germline at one end; a sequencing error may be responsible. CDR3 in amino acids: CSVLLGLSPIF. CDR3 DNA: TGCAGCGTCCTTCTCGGACTCTCTCCAATTTTT. V usage is TRBV29-1 and J usage is TRBJ1-1; D ambiguous. CDR3 length: 11 residues. The germline V gene has CDR1 SQVTM and CDR2 ANQGSEA.

This chain connects TRBV27 to TRBJ1-2; maybe TRBD1 (6 bases). CDR1 is MNHEY and CDR2 is SMNVEV in the germline V gene (reference sequence). Deletions cut 6 bases from V and 1 base from J, with 9 bases between. The CDR3 extends over 13 amino acids. Here the CDR3 DNA reads TGTGCCAGCAGGGACAGAAATAACTATGGCTACACCTTC. It translates to CASRDRNNYGYTF.

The V gene is TRBV13, the J gene TRBJ2-1; TRBD2 matches at 8 bases. The germline gives CDR1 PRHDT, CDR2 FYEKMQ (reference sequence). The CDR3 consists of 15 residues. V shed 3 bases and J 0 bases; nucleotides not matched to a gene: 1. CDR3 sequence reads: CASSFGTSSYNEQFF. The CDR3, as DNA: TGTGCCAGCAGCTTTGGGACTAGCTCCTACAATGAGCAGTTCTTC.

This chain links TRBV4-2 with TRBJ2-1; TRBD2 aligns across 15 bases. With V trimmed by 3 bases and J by 5 bases, 5 bases remained unmatched. CDR3 length equals 17 residues. Germline V gene sequence: CDR1 LGHNA, CDR2 YNFKEQ. CDR3 residues: CASSHGGLAGGHNEQFF. Here the CDR3 DNA reads TGTGCCAGCAGCCATGGCGGACTAGCGGGGGGGCACAATGAGCAGTTCTTC.